Listed here is a single T cell receptor (beta chain). These data originate in a study of blood T cell repertoires in COVID-19. Some clones are missing from TCRdb's copy, which holds only in-frame ones; the method was immunoSEQ multiplex PCR. The sample lists over 75,000 clones; approximately 82% were seen once. The source material was peripheral blood. The receptor comes from a human donor in a cohort sampled during active COVID-19.

Here the CDR3 DNA reads TGTGCCAGTACCACTAGGCAGTCTAATGAAAAACTGTTTTTT. It yields the protein CASTTRQSNEKLFF. The rearrangement uses TRBV19 and TRBJ1-4; D not resolved. Looked up from germline, CDR1 is LNHDA and CDR2 is SQIVND (reference sequence). V lost 7 bases and J lost 3, with 12 bases in between. The CDR3 loop spans 14 amino acids. Looking up the rest from reference TRBV19 and TRBJ1-4 gives the full variable domain: DGGITQSPKYLFRKEGQNVTLSCEQNLNHDAMYWYRQDPGQGLRLIYYSQIVNDFQKGDIAEGYSVSREKKESFPLTVTSAQKNPTAFYLCASTTRQSNEKLFFGSGTQLSVL.